These 8 T cell receptor beta chains originate from one sample sequenced in a study of T cell repertoires in cytomegalovirus infection. TCRdb passed the reads through MiXCR, listing each CDR3 protein once. This sample carries roughly 240,000 distinct CDR3 sequences, 6.5% of them seen once, and the ten largest clones take around 6.5%. The sample comprised PBMCs. Receptors originate from a human donor in good health (CMV status not recorded). Some clones in this sample may be carry-over from other donors' samples.

Ten or more counts support this clonotype. The chain recombines TRBV7-6 with TRBJ2-7; 7 nucleotides match TRBD2. The CDR3 is made up of 17 amino acids. Germline assignment: CDR1 SGHVS and CDR2 FNYEAQ. V lost 1 base, J lost 3 bases, and 12 bases stayed unmatched. CDR3 sequence: CASSLGGGATFYYEQYF. CDR3 coding DNA: TGTGCCAGCAGCTTAGGCGGGGGAGCAACATTTTACTACGAGCAGTACTTC.

The sample holds many counts of this clonotype. This chain uses TRBV2 with TRBJ2-5; possibly TRBD2 for D (6 bases). Trimming cost V 3 bases and J 2 bases, with 7 bases left between them. Germline V gene data show CDR1 as SNHLY and CDR2 as FYNNEI. This CDR3 is 13 amino acids long. Here the CDR3 reads CASSDGLQETQYF. DNA of the CDR3: TGTGCCAGCAGTGACGGACTACAAGAGACCCAGTACTTC.

The table lists this clonotype with many counts. The rearrangement uses TRBV7-6 and TRBJ2-1; a weak D match, TRBD2 (7 bases). This CDR3 region has 15 residues. Per germline, CDR1 SGHVS and CDR2 FNYEAQ. V was pared by 1 base and J by 9 bases, with 16 bases between. The CDR3 spells CASSLEGGGPTEQFF. Here the CDR3 DNA reads TGTGCCAGCAGCTTAGAAGGCGGGGGCCCGACTGAGCAGTTCTTC.

The chain is built from TRBV12-3 or TRBV12-4 and TRBJ2-7; D unresolved. Trimming removed 3 bases from V and 5 bases from J, with 5 bases in between. CDR3 length: 11 residues. The CDR3 here is CASSLKDEQYF. DNA for the CDR3: TGTGCCAGCAGTTTGAAAGACGAGCAGTACTTC.

This clonotype was seen at least ten times. CDR3 protein: CASGMVGANVLTF. CDR3 in DNA: TGTGCCAGCGGAATGGTTGGGGCCAACGTCCTGACTTTC. The chain carries TRBV6-1 and TRBJ2-6, with D unresolved. The germline CDR1 and CDR2 sequences are MNHNS and SASEGT. Trimming left V 8 bases short and J 3 bases short, with 8 bases between. There are 13 residues in the CDR3.

This clonotype was counted many times. J is TRBJ2-5 and V is TRBV12-3 or TRBV12-4, with TRBD1 matching 8 bases. J gave up 5 bases and V 4 bases, and 3 bases lay outside the gene matches. The CDR3 runs to 13 residues. CDR3 bases: TGTGCCAGCAGTTCGGACAGGGTGGAGACCCAGTACTTC. Translated, it gives CASSSDRVETQYF.

This clonotype was seen at least ten times. V and J are TRBV7-2 and TRBJ1-5, with a tentative D call TRBD1 (6 bases). The CDR3 is made up of 15 amino acids. Trimming stripped 6 bases from V and 0 bases from J, with 12 bases between. CDR1 is SGHTA, CDR2 FQGNSA, per germline. The CDR3 reads CASRVSGDSNQPQHF. CDR3 bases: TGTGCCAGCAGGGTATCAGGGGATAGCAATCAGCCCCAGCATTTT.

This clonotype was seen ten or more times. CDR3: CAISEFMGDRGDEQYF. For the CDR3, the DNA is TGTGCCATCAGTGAGTTCATGGGGGACAGGGGCGACGAGCAGTACTTC. This chain links TRBV10-3 with TRBJ2-7; TRBD1 agrees at 10 bases. This CDR3 has 16 residues. Per germline, CDR1 ENHRY and CDR2 SYGVKD. With V trimmed by 1 base and J by 5 bases, 8 bases remained unmatched.